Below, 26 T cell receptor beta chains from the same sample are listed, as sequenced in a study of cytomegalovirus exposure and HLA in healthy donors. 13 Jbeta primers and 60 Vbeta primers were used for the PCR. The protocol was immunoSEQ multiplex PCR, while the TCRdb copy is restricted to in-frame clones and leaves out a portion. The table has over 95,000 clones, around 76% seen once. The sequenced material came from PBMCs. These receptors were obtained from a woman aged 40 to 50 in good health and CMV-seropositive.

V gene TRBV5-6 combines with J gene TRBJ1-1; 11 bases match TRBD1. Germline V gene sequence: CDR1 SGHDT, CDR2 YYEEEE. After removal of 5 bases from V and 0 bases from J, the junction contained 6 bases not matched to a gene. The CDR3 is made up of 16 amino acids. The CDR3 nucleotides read TGTGCCAGCAGGGCCCCGGACAGGGGGCTGAACACTGAAGCTTTCTTT. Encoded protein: CASRAPDRGLNTEAFF.

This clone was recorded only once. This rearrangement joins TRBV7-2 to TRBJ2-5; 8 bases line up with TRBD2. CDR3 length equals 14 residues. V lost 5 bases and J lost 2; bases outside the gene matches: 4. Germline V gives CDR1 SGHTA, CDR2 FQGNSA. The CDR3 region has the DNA TGTGCCAGCAGCCGAATAGCGGGGCAAGAGACCCAGTACTTC. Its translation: CASSRIAGQETQYF.

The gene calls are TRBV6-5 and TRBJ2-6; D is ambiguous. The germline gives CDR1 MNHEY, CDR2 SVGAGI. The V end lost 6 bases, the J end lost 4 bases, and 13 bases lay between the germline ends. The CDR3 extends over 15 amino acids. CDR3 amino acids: CASSLGFSGANVLTF. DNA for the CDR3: TGTGCCAGCAGCCTAGGATTTTCCGGGGCCAACGTCCTGACTTTC.

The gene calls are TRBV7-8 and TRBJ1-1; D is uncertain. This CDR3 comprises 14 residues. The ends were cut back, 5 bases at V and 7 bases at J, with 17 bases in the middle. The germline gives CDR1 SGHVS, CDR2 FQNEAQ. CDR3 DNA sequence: TGTGCCAGCAGCCCTCATGGTCGGGGTAGTGAAGCTTTCTTT. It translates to CASSPHGRGSEAFF.

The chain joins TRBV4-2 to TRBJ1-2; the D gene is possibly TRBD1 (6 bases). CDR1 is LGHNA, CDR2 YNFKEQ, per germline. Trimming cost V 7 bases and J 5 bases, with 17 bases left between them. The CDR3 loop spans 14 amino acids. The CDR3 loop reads CASNPAGTPYGYTF. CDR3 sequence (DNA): TGTGCCAGCAACCCGGCAGGGACACCTTATGGCTACACCTTC.

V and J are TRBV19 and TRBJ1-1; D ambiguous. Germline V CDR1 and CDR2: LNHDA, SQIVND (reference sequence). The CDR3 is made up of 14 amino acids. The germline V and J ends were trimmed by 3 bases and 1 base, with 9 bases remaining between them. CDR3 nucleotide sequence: TGTGCCAGTAGTATTAGCGGTACGAACACTGAAGCTTTCTTT. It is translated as CASSISGTNTEAFF. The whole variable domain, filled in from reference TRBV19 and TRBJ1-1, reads DGGITQSPKYLFRKEGQNVTLSCEQNLNHDAMYWYRQDPGQGLRLIYYSQIVNDFQKGDIAEGYSVSREKKESFPLTVTSAQKNPTAFYLCASSISGTNTEAFFGQGTRLTVV.

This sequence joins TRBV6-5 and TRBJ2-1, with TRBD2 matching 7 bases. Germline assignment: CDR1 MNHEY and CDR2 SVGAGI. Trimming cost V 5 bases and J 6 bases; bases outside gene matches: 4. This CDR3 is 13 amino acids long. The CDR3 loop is CASSGTTSNEQFF. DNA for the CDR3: TGTGCCAGCAGTGGGACTACGTCCAATGAGCAGTTCTTC.

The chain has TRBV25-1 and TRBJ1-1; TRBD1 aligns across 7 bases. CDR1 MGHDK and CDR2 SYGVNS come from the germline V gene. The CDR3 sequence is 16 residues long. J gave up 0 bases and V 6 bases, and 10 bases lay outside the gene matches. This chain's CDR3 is CASRVGTAFMNTEAFF. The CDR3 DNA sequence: TGTGCCAGCAGGGTGGGGACAGCCTTTATGAACACTGAAGCTTTCTTT. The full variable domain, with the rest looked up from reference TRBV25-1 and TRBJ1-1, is EADIYQTPRYLVIGTGKKITLECSQTMGHDKMYWYQQDPGMELHLIHYSYGVNSTEKGDLSSESTVSRIRTEHFPLTLESARPSHTSQYLCASRVGTAFMNTEAFFGQGTRLTVV.

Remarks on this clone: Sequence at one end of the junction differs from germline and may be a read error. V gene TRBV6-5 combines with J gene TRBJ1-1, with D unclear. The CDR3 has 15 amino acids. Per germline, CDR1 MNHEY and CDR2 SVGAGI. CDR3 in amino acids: CASNYNANMNTEAFF. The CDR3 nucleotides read TGTGCCAGCAATTACAACGCAAACATGAACACTGAAGCTTTCTTT.

Written as DNA, the CDR3 is TGTGCCAGCACCTCCCGAGGGAGCTCCTACGAGCAGTACTTC. It is translated as CASTSRGSSYEQYF. The chain links TRBV7-2 to TRBJ2-7, with D possibly matching TRBD2 (5 bases). The CDR3 runs 14 residues. V was cut by 7 bases and J by 0 bases, with 13 bases left in between. From germline, CDR1 is SGHTA and CDR2 FQGNSA. Full variable domain (outside the CDR3, taken from reference TRBV7-2 and TRBJ2-7): GAGVSQSPSNKVTEKGKDVELRCDPISGHTALYWYRQSLGQGLEFLIYFQGNSAPDKSGLPSDRFSAERTGGSVSTLTIQRTQQEDSAVYLCASTSRGSSYEQYFGPGTRLTVT.

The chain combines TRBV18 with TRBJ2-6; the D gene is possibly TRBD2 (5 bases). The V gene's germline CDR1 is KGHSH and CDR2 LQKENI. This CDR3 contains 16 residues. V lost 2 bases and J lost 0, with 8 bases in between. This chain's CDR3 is CASSPGLFSGANVLTF. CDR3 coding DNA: TGTGCCAGCTCACCAGGACTGTTCTCTGGGGCCAACGTCCTGACTTTC.

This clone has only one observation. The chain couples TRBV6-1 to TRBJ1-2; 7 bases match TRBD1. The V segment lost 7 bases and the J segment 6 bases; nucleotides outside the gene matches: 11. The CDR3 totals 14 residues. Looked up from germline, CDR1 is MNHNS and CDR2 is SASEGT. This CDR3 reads CASKRVAGGNGYTF. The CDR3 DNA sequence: TGTGCCAGCAAGAGGGTGGCAGGGGGGAATGGCTACACCTTC.

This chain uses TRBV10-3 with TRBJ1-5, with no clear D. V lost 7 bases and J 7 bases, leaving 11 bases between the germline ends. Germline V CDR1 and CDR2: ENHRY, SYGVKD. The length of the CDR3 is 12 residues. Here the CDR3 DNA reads TGTGCCATCAAGGCGGAGGGCCAGCCCCAGCATTTT. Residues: CAIKAEGQPQHF.

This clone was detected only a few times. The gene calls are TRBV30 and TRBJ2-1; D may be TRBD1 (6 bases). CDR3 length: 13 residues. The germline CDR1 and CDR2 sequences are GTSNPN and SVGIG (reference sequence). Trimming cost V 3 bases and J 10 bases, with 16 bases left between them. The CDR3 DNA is TGTGCCTGGAGGCCCATATCAGGGGCCGAGCAGTTCTTC. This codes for CAWRPISGAEQFF.

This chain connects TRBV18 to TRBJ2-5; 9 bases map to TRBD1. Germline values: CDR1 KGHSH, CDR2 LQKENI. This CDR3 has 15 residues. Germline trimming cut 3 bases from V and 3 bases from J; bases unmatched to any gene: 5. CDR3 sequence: CASSPTGTGKETQYF. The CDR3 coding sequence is TGTGCCAGCTCACCTACCGGGACAGGGAAAGAGACCCAGTACTTC.

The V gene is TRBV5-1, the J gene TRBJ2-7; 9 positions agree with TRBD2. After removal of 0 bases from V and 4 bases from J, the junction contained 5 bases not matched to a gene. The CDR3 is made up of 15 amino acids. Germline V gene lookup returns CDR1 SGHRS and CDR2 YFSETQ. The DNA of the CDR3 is TGCGCCAGCAGCTTGGTTGCGGGGGGGGGATACGAGCAGTACTTC. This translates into CASSLVAGGGYEQYF.

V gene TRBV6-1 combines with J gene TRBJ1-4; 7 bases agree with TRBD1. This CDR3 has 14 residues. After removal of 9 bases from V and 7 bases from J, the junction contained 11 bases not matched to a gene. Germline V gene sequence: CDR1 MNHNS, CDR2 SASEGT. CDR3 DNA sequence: TGTGCCAGTAGGTTTAGACAGGGCAGTGAAAAACTGTTTTTT. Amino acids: CASRFRQGSEKLFF.

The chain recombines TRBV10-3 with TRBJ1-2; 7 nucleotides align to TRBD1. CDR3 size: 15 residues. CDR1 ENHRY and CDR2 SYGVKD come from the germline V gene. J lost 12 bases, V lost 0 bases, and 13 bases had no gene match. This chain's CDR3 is CAISESRTGIPTHTF. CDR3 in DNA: TGTGCCATCAGTGAGTCCCGGACAGGAATCCCGACCCACACCTTC.

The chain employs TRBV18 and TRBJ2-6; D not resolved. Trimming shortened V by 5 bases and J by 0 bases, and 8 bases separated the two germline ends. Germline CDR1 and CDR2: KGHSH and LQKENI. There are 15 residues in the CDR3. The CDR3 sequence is CASSASTSGANVLTF. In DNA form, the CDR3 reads TGTGCCAGCTCAGCGTCTACCTCTGGGGCCAACGTCCTGACTTTC.

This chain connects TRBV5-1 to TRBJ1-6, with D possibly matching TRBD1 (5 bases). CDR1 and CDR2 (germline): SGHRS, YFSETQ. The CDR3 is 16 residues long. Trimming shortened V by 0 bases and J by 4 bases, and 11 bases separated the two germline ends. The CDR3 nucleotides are TGCGCCAGCAGCTTGGCTGGGCCAGGGTATAATTCACCCCTCCACTTT. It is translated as CASSLAGPGYNSPLHF.

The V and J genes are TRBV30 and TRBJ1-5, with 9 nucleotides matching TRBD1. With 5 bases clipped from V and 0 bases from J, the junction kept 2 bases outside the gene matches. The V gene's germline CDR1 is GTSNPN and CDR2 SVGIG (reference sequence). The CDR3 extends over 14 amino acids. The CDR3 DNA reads TGTGCCTGGGGACAGGGGCTTAGCAATCAGCCCCAGCATTTT. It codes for CAWGQGLSNQPQHF. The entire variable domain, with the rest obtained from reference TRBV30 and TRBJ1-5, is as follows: SQTIHQWPATLVQPVGSPLSLECTVEGTSNPNLYWYRQAAGRGLQLLFYSVGIGQISSEVPQNLSASRPQDRQFILSSKKLLLSDSGFYLCAWGQGLSNQPQHFGDGTRLSIL.

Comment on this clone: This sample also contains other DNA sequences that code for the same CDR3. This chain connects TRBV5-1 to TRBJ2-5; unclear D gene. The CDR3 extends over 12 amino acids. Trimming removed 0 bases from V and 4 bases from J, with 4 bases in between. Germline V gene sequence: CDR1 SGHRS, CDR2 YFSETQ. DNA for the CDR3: TGCGCCAGCAGCTTGGCGGGAGAGACCCAGTACTTC. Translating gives CASSLAGETQYF. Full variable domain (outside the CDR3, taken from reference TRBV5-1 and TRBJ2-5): KAGVTQTPRYLIKTRGQQVTLSCSPISGHRSVSWYQQTPGQGLQFLFEYFSETQRNKGNFPGRFSGRQFSNSRSEMNVSTLELGDSALYLCASSLAGETQYFGPGTRLLVL.

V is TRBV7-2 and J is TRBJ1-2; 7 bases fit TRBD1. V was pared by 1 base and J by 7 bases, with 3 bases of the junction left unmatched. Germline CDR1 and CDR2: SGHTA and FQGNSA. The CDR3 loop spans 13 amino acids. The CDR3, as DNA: TGTGCCAGCAGCTTAGGACCAGGGGGTGGCTACACCTTC. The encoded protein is CASSLGPGGGYTF.

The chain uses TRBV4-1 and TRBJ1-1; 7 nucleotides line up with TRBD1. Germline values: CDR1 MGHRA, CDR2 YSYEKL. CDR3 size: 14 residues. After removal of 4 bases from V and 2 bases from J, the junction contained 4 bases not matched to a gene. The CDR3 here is CASSLGTANTEAFF. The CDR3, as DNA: TGCGCCAGCAGCCTAGGGACAGCTAACACTGAAGCTTTCTTT.

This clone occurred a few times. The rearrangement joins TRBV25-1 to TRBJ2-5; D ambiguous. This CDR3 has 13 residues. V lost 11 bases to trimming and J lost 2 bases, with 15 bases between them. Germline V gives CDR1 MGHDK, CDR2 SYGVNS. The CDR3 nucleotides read TGTGCCGCCCAAAGCCCACCTCAAGAGACCCAGTACTTC. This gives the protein CAAQSPPQETQYF.

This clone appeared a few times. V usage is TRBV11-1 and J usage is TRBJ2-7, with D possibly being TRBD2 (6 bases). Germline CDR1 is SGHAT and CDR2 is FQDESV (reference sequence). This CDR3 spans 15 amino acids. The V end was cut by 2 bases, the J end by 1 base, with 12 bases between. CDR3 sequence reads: CASSLLGGTSYEQYF. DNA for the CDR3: TGTGCCAGCAGCTTACTTGGGGGGACGTCCTACGAGCAGTACTTC.